This is a list of T cell receptor beta chains from one sample in a study of blood T cells in healthy people across ages. MiXCR, run by TCRdb on the 5' RACE reads, gives a single entry per CDR3 protein. The sample includes approximately 940,000 distinct CDR3 sequences, around 49% of them seen just once. The sample taken for sequencing was blood. The receptors here all came from a man aged 25 to 40 in good health. Each CDR3 is given with its conserved first and last residue. Each record gives: clone size, J gene, V gene, D gene, CDR3 DNA, CDR3 protein. The D gene is left open where the match is weak. Clone size appears in some rows only: once, few, many, or a class for an expanded clone.

clone_size: -
j_call: TRBJ2-7
v_call: TRBV5-1
d_call: -
cdr3_nt: TGCGCCAGCAGCTTGGGTCGCTACGGGCAGTACTTC
cdr3_aa: CASSLGRYGQYF

clone_size: few
j_call: TRBJ2-5
v_call: TRBV6-2/TRBV6-3
d_call: -
cdr3_nt: TGTGCCAGCCAAGACCACGGGGGCCACCAGGAGACCCAGTACTTC
cdr3_aa: CASQDHGGHQETQYF

clone_size: -
j_call: TRBJ1-1
v_call: TRBV28
d_call: -
cdr3_nt: TGTGCCACCAGGTATCGGGCTGAAGCTTTCTTT
cdr3_aa: CATRYRAEAFF

clone_size: -
j_call: TRBJ1-2
v_call: TRBV10-3
d_call: TRBD1
cdr3_nt: TGTGCCATCAGTGAGTCCTGGACAGGGGGCAACTATGGCTACACCTTC
cdr3_aa: CAISESWTGGNYGYTF

clone_size: -
j_call: TRBJ2-3
v_call: TRBV5-1
d_call: TRBD1
cdr3_nt: TGCGCCAGCAGCTTGGGTGGACAGGGGTACACAGATACGCAGTATTTT
cdr3_aa: CASSLGGQGYTDTQYF

clone_size: few
j_call: TRBJ1-2
v_call: TRBV12-3/TRBV12-4
d_call: -
cdr3_nt: TGTGCCAGCAGTTCCCGGACAGAGACCTATGGCTACACCTTC
cdr3_aa: CASSSRTETYGYTF

clone_size: few
j_call: TRBJ2-3
v_call: TRBV6-1
d_call: -
cdr3_nt: TGTGCCATCCGTGACCCACCTTACACAGATACGCAGTATTTT
cdr3_aa: CAIRDPPYTDTQYF

clone_size: -
j_call: TRBJ2-1
v_call: TRBV7-9
d_call: TRBD2
cdr3_nt: TGTGCCAGCAGCCTGCGGACTAGCGGGGCTCTCGATGAGCAGTTCTTC
cdr3_aa: CASSLRTSGALDEQFF

clone_size: few
j_call: TRBJ1-5
v_call: TRBV20-1
d_call: -
cdr3_nt: TGCAGTGCTAGAAGGGGAGGGCAAGATCAGCCCCAGCATTTT
cdr3_aa: CSARRGGQDQPQHF

clone_size: few
j_call: TRBJ2-3
v_call: TRBV15
d_call: TRBD1
cdr3_nt: TGTGCCACCAGCAGAGATCCGGGACAGCTCACAGATACGCAGTATTTT
cdr3_aa: CATSRDPGQLTDTQYF

clone_size: -
j_call: TRBJ2-5
v_call: TRBV20-1
d_call: TRBD2
cdr3_nt: TGCAGTGCCAGTAAGGTTGGCGGGGGAGTATACAATGAGCAGTACTTC
cdr3_aa: CSASKVGGGVYNEQYF

clone_size: few
j_call: TRBJ2-7
v_call: TRBV6-2/TRBV6-3
d_call: -
cdr3_nt: TGTGCCAGCAGCAGGGGACACTGGTACGAGCAGTACTTC
cdr3_aa: CASSRGHWYEQYF

clone_size: few
j_call: TRBJ1-6
v_call: TRBV6-5
d_call: -
cdr3_nt: TGTGCCAGCAGTCCGACAGGACCAGCACTTTCACCCCTCCACTTT
cdr3_aa: CASSPTGPALSPLHF

clone_size: few
j_call: TRBJ2-1
v_call: TRBV4-1
d_call: -
cdr3_nt: TGCGCCAGCAGCCGAGGCGGGGTCTACAATGAGCAGTTCTTC
cdr3_aa: CASSRGGVYNEQFF

clone_size: -
j_call: TRBJ2-7
v_call: TRBV6-2/TRBV6-3
d_call: -
cdr3_nt: TGTGCCAGCATTCAAGTCGGATGGACTACCCGCGAGCAGTACTTC
cdr3_aa: CASIQVGWTTREQYF

clone_size: few
j_call: TRBJ1-1
v_call: TRBV5-1
d_call: TRBD1
cdr3_nt: TGCGCCAGCAGCATACAGGGGGTTAGGAACACTGAAGCTTTCTTT
cdr3_aa: CASSIQGVRNTEAFF

clone_size: -
j_call: TRBJ1-4
v_call: TRBV20-1
d_call: -
cdr3_nt: TGCAGTGCCAGGGACCGTGTGGTGCAAAAACTGTTTTTT
cdr3_aa: CSARDRVVQKLFF

clone_size: -
j_call: TRBJ1-1
v_call: TRBV3-1
d_call: -
cdr3_nt: TGTGCCAGCAGCCAAGAATTGGGCAGCCCGAACACTGAAGCTTTCTTT
cdr3_aa: CASSQELGSPNTEAFF

clone_size: -
j_call: TRBJ1-5
v_call: TRBV12-3/TRBV12-4
d_call: TRBD1
cdr3_nt: TGTGCCAGCACCCAGACAGGGGAAGGCAATCAGCCCCAGCATTTT
cdr3_aa: CASTQTGEGNQPQHF

clone_size: many
j_call: TRBJ2-3
v_call: TRBV29-1
d_call: -
cdr3_nt: TGCAGCGTTGAGAGGGGCACAGATACGCAGTATTTT
cdr3_aa: CSVERGTDTQYF

clone_size: -
j_call: TRBJ2-1
v_call: TRBV6-5
d_call: TRBD2
cdr3_nt: TGTGCCAGCAGGATGACTAGCGGCATCTCCTACAATGAGCAGTTCTTC
cdr3_aa: CASRMTSGISYNEQFF

clone_size: -
j_call: TRBJ1-5
v_call: TRBV10-3
d_call: -
cdr3_nt: TGTGCCATCAGTGCTGACGGTAGCAATCAGCCCCAGCATTTT
cdr3_aa: CAISADGSNQPQHF

clone_size: few
j_call: TRBJ1-1
v_call: TRBV20-1
d_call: TRBD1
cdr3_nt: TGCAGTGGCAGGGGGCCGAACACTGAAGCTTTCTTT
cdr3_aa: CSGRGPNTEAFF

clone_size: -
j_call: TRBJ2-7
v_call: TRBV6-2/TRBV6-3
d_call: TRBD2
cdr3_nt: TGTGCCAGCAGCCTAGAGCGGGGCTTTACCTACGAGCAGTACTTC
cdr3_aa: CASSLERGFTYEQYF

clone_size: many
j_call: TRBJ2-7
v_call: TRBV27
d_call: TRBD2
cdr3_nt: TGTGCCAGCAGTTTAGGGACTAGCGGGGGCGAGCAGTACTTC
cdr3_aa: CASSLGTSGGEQYF

clone_size: few
j_call: TRBJ2-1
v_call: TRBV10-3
d_call: -
cdr3_nt: TGTGCCATCAGTGATTTCGGGCTGAGACAGGGGAGGGGCAATGAGCAGTTCTTC
cdr3_aa: CAISDFGLRQGRGNEQFF

clone_size: once
j_call: TRBJ2-7
v_call: TRBV20-1
d_call: -
cdr3_nt: TGCAGTGCCAGAGCAGGACCGTACAATGAGCAGTACTTC
cdr3_aa: CSARAGPYNEQYF

clone_size: -
j_call: TRBJ1-2
v_call: TRBV6-6
d_call: -
cdr3_nt: TGTGCCAGCAGTTACATAGAACAGGGCGATGGCTACACCTTC
cdr3_aa: CASSYIEQGDGYTF

clone_size: few
j_call: TRBJ1-6
v_call: TRBV20-1
d_call: -
cdr3_nt: TGCAGTGCAAAGAACCTTCGGGGAACAGGTTCACCCCTCCACTTT
cdr3_aa: CSAKNLRGTGSPLHF

clone_size: -
j_call: TRBJ1-2
v_call: TRBV12-3/TRBV12-4
d_call: -
cdr3_nt: TGTGCCAGCAGCCGCAACAGGGATGGCTACACCTTC
cdr3_aa: CASSRNRDGYTF

clone_size: -
j_call: TRBJ2-7
v_call: TRBV5-1
d_call: -
cdr3_nt: TGCGCCAGCAGCCACTCGGGGGACTCCTACGAGCAGTACTTC
cdr3_aa: CASSHSGDSYEQYF

clone_size: -
j_call: TRBJ2-7
v_call: TRBV15
d_call: -
cdr3_nt: TGTGCCACCAGCCGACAGGTCTCAGGGGATGAGCAGTACTTC
cdr3_aa: CATSRQVSGDEQYF

clone_size: -
j_call: TRBJ2-7
v_call: TRBV4-1
d_call: -
cdr3_nt: TGCGCCAGCAGCCAAGAAAATCTGGGGCGGAACTACGAGCAGTACTTC
cdr3_aa: CASSQENLGRNYEQYF

clone_size: -
j_call: TRBJ2-6
v_call: TRBV10-3
d_call: TRBD1
cdr3_nt: TGTGCCACCGGGACAGTCCCCTCTGGGGCCAACGTCCTGACTTTC
cdr3_aa: CATGTVPSGANVLTF

clone_size: -
j_call: TRBJ2-3
v_call: TRBV18
d_call: -
cdr3_nt: TGTGCCAGCTCACCGTCAGGAACCACAGATACGCAGTATTTT
cdr3_aa: CASSPSGTTDTQYF

clone_size: -
j_call: TRBJ1-2
v_call: TRBV7-9
d_call: -
cdr3_nt: TGTGCCAGCAGCTTCACGACAATATTATATGGCTACACCTTC
cdr3_aa: CASSFTTILYGYTF

clone_size: -
j_call: TRBJ2-1
v_call: TRBV11-1
d_call: -
cdr3_nt: TGTGCCAGCAGCGTCCGGAGGGAGCATGAGCAGTTCTTC
cdr3_aa: CASSVRREHEQFF

clone_size: -
j_call: TRBJ2-5
v_call: TRBV29-1
d_call: -
cdr3_nt: TGCAGCGCTGAACGGGGCGGGCAAGAGACCCAGTACTTC
cdr3_aa: CSAERGGQETQYF

clone_size: -
j_call: TRBJ2-7
v_call: TRBV28
d_call: -
cdr3_nt: TGTGCCAGCAGTTCCGACCAAGGCGAGCAGTACTTC
cdr3_aa: CASSSDQGEQYF

clone_size: few
j_call: TRBJ2-1
v_call: TRBV20-1
d_call: TRBD2
cdr3_nt: TGCAGTGCCCAAAAACTAGCGGGTAGCTCCTACAATGAGCAGTTCTTC
cdr3_aa: CSAQKLAGSSYNEQFF

clone_size: many
j_call: TRBJ2-1
v_call: TRBV19
d_call: -
cdr3_nt: TGTGCCAGTAGTCTTCAGGAAAATGAGCAGTTCTTC
cdr3_aa: CASSLQENEQFF

clone_size: -
j_call: TRBJ1-1
v_call: TRBV27
d_call: TRBD1
cdr3_nt: TGTGCCAGCAGTCTAGGGACAGGGAGCGCTGAAGCTTTCTTT
cdr3_aa: CASSLGTGSAEAFF

clone_size: -
j_call: TRBJ1-2
v_call: TRBV10-3
d_call: -
cdr3_nt: TGTGCCATCAGTGAGCCATTAAGGGGCCACTTCTATGGCTACACCTTC
cdr3_aa: CAISEPLRGHFYGYTF

clone_size: -
j_call: TRBJ2-2
v_call: TRBV12-3/TRBV12-4
d_call: -
cdr3_nt: TGTGCCAGCAGCAAGGGGACCGGGGAGCTGTTTTTT
cdr3_aa: CASSKGTGELFF

clone_size: few
j_call: TRBJ2-5
v_call: TRBV5-1
d_call: -
cdr3_nt: TGCGCCAGCAGACAAGCAGGAGGGGAACAAGAGACCCAGTACTTC
cdr3_aa: CASRQAGGEQETQYF

clone_size: -
j_call: TRBJ2-1
v_call: TRBV20-1
d_call: TRBD1
cdr3_nt: TGCAGTGCTAAGAAGGGGGCTGGCTACAATGAGCAGTTCTTC
cdr3_aa: CSAKKGAGYNEQFF

clone_size: few
j_call: TRBJ2-1
v_call: TRBV29-1
d_call: TRBD2
cdr3_nt: TGCAGCGTTGAGATTTGGGGCGGGGGGACGAGCTCCTACAATGAGCAGTTCTTC
cdr3_aa: CSVEIWGGGTSSYNEQFF

clone_size: -
j_call: TRBJ2-1
v_call: TRBV11-2
d_call: -
cdr3_nt: TGTGCCAGCAGGATACCGGGAATACAGACCAATGAGCAGTTCTTC
cdr3_aa: CASRIPGIQTNEQFF

clone_size: few
j_call: TRBJ2-3
v_call: TRBV6-5
d_call: TRBD1
cdr3_nt: TGTGCCAGCAGTTACTCGGCCGGAGACAGGGGGACAGATACGCAGTATTTT
cdr3_aa: CASSYSAGDRGTDTQYF

clone_size: -
j_call: TRBJ2-2
v_call: TRBV5-1
d_call: -
cdr3_nt: TGCGCCAGCAGCCCGACGGTGACGAACACCGGGGAGCTGTTTTTT
cdr3_aa: CASSPTVTNTGELFF

clone_size: -
j_call: TRBJ2-1
v_call: TRBV6-4
d_call: -
cdr3_nt: TGTGCCAGCAGTGATCTAGCCGGGCCATTGGATGAGCAGTTCTTC
cdr3_aa: CASSDLAGPLDEQFF

clone_size: -
j_call: TRBJ1-2
v_call: TRBV11-1
d_call: -
cdr3_nt: TGTGCCAACAGCTCCCGGGGCGTATTTGGCTACACCTTC
cdr3_aa: CANSSRGVFGYTF

clone_size: many
j_call: TRBJ1-2
v_call: TRBV4-3
d_call: -
cdr3_nt: TGCGCCAGCAGCCAAGGTCTCAGGGGCACTAACTATGGCTACACCTTC
cdr3_aa: CASSQGLRGTNYGYTF

clone_size: -
j_call: TRBJ2-1
v_call: TRBV10-1
d_call: -
cdr3_nt: TGCGCCAGCAGCCCCGAACTAGAAGACAATGAGCAGTTCTTC
cdr3_aa: CASSPELEDNEQFF